This T cell receptor (beta chain) stems from a study of T cell responses to AZD1222 COVID-19 vaccine. The CDR3 sequence is 15 residues long. CDR1 is MNHNY and CDR2 is SVGAGI in the germline V gene (reference sequence). V gave up 2 bases and J gave up 8 bases; unmatched junction bases: 11. Study-wide points: Only a handful of AZD1222 recipients tested seropositive at baseline. Across spike, vaccine-associated CD4 TCRs were found, dominant at 160-218 and 743-854.

Generated by immunoSEQ multiplex PCR, the TCRdb table keeps only in-frame clones and is missing some. The sample includes 80,000 or so clones, nearly 90% of them seen just once. This clone has just one count. Its antigen is currently unknown. The input for sequencing was peripheral blood, taken on day 0 of AZD1222 vaccination. The V call is TRBV6-6, the J call TRBJ1-2, with TRBD1 matching over 7 bases. The TCR comes from an adult in good health. The CDR3 protein is CASSYPSGGSAGYTF. In DNA, the CDR3 is TGTGCCAGCAGTTACCCATCAGGGGGAAGTGCCGGCTACACCTTC.